The sequence of this T cell receptor beta chain was determined in a study of PD-1 blockade in classical Hodgkin lymphoma. V lost 6 bases and J 0 bases, leaving 16 bases between the germline ends. The CDR3 loop spans 16 amino acids. Germline V CDR1 and CDR2: LNHDA, SQIVND (reference sequence). TCRdb's copy holds only in-frame clones and misses some; the assay was immunoSEQ multiplex PCR. In the table there are about 32,000 clones, roughly four fifths of which are singletons. The time point was: cycle 4 day 1 (C4D1), after 6 weeks of nivolumab. Exposure to brentuximab vedotin varied, and each patient had relapsed following autologous stem cell transplantation.

The specimen was peripheral blood mononuclear cells (PBMCs), collected before the fourth cycle of nivolumab. The V call is TRBV19, the J call TRBJ2-3, with TRBD2 as a possible D gene (6 bases). This clonotype originated in a human donor with classical Hodgkin lymphoma. The CDR3 loop reads CASSYSGLTSTDTQYF. The CDR3 region has the DNA TGTGCCAGTAGCTATAGCGGCTTGACTAGCACAGATACGCAGTATTTT.